This T cell receptor beta chain was documented in a study of human T cells and chemical hapten exposure. About the research overall: Chiefly women, the patients showed alopecia areata, totalis or universalis. Study observations and caveats: PT1 expanded TCR numbers rose with patch test score.

Time point in this sample: pre-sensitization, week 0. Treatment in this sample: therapeutic diphenylcyclopropenone sensitization with weekly scalp DPC. On this clonotype: Its antigen is undetermined.

Each CDR3 protein gets one entry after TCRdb re-called the RACE reads with MiXCR. The sample contains 250,000 to 300,000 distinct CDR3 sequences, 7.5% to 9% of which appear only once. CDR3 length: 13 amino acids. V shed 2 bases and J shed 4 bases, with 8 bases lying between them. Germline V gene data show CDR1 as MNHEY and CDR2 as SVGAGI. The source material was whole blood, sampled in connection with sensitization to the hapten diphenylcyclopropenone (DPC). The rearrangement uses TRBV6-5 and TRBJ1-2; D remains unclear. The sequence was obtained from a man between 18 and 35 years old with alopecia areata. Some clones in this sample may be carry-over from other donors' samples. CDR3 amino acids: CASSYQARYGYTF. CDR3 bases: TGTGCCAGCAGTTACCAGGCTCGCTATGGCTACACCTTC.